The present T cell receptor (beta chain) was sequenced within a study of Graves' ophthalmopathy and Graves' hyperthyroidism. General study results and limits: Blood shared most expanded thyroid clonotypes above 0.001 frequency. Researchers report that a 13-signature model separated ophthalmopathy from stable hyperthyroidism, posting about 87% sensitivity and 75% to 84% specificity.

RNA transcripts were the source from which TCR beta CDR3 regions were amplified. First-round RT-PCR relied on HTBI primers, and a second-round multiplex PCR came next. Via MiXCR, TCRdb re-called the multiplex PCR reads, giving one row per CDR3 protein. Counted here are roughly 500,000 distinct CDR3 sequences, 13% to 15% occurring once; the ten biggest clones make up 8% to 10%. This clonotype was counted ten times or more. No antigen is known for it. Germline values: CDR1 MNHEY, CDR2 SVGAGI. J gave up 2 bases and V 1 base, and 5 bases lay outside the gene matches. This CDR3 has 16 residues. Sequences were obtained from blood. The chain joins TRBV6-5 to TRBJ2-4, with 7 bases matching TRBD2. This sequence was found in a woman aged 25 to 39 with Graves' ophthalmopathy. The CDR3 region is CASSYLLAQSKNIQYF. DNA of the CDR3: TGTGCCAGCAGTTACTTACTAGCGCAGTCCAAAAACATTCAGTACTTC.